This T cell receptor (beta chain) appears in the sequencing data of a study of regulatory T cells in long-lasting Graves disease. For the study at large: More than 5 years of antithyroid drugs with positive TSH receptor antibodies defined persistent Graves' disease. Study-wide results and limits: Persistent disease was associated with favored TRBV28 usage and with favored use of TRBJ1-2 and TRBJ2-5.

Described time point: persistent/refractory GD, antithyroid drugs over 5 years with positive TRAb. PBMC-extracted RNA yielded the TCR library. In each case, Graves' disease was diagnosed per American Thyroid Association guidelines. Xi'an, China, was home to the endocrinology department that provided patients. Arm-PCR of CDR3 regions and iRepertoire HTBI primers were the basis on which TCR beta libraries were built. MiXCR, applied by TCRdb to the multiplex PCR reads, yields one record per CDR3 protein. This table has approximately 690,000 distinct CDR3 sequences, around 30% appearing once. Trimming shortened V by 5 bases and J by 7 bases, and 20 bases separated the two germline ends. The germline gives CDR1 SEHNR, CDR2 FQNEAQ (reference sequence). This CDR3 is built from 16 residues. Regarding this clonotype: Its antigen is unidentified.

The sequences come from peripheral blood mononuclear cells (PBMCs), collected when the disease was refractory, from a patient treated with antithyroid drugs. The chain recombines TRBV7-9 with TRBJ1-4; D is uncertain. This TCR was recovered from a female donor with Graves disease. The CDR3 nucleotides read TGTGCCAGCAGCCCAGGAGGGCCTCCGGGCGGTGAAAAACTGTTTTTT. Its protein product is CASSPGGPPGGEKLFF.